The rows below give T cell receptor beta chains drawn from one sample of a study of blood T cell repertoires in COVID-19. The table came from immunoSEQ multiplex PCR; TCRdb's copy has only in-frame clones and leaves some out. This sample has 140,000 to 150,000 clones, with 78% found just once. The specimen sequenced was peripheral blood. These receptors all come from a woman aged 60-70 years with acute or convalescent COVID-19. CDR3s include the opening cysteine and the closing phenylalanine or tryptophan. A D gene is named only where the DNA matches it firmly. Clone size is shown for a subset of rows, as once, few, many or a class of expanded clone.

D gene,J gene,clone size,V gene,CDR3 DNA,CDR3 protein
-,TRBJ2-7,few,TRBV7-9,TGTGCCAGCAGCTCTTTAGCCGGCTACGAGCAGTACTTC,CASSSLAGYEQYF
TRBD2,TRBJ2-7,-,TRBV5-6,TGTGCCAGCCTATCGGGACTAGCGGGAGTTGAGCAGTACTTC,CASLSGLAGVEQYF
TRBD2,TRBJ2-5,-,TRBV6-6,TGTGCCAGCAGCTTGACTAGCGGGACGGAGACCCAGTACTTC,CASSLTSGTETQYF
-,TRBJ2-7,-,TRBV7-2,TGTGCCAGCAGCTTAGGCCACACCTCCTCCTACGAGCAGTACTTC,CASSLGHTSSYEQYF
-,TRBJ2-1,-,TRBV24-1,TGTGCCACCAGCGCCCTTATAACGAGCTCCTACAATGAGCAGTTCTTC,CATSALITSSYNEQFF
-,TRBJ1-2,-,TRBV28,TGTGCCAGCAGTTTATTAGGCAGGGATTATGGCTACACCTTC,CASSLLGRDYGYTF
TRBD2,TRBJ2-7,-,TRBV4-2,TGTGCCAGCAGCATTGCCCTTCTAGCGGGGAACGAGCAGTACTTC,CASSIALLAGNEQYF
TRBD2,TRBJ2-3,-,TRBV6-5,TGTGCCAGCAGTTATAGCGGGATAGGGACAGATACGCAGTATTTT,CASSYSGIGTDTQYF
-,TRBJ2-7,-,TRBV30,TGTGCTTACGATACAGGGTTCTTAGGCGGTAGCTACGAGCAGTACTTC,CAYDTGFLGGSYEQYF
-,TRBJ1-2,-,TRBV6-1,TGTGCCAGCAGTGAAATGGCGAATAGAGGAGCAAACTATGGCTACACCTTC,CASSEMANRGANYGYTF
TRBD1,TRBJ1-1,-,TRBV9,TGTGCCAGCAGCGTAATTCCAAGGGACAGTAACACTGAAGCTTTCTTT,CASSVIPRDSNTEAFF
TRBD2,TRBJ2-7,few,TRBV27,TGTGCCAGCAGCATAGCGGGAGGGCTCGAGCAGTACTTC,CASSIAGGLEQYF
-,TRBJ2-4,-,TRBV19,TGTGCCAGTAGTATCTCGGGTTCTCCTATTCAGTACTTC,CASSISGSPIQYF
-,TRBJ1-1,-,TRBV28,TGTGCCAGCAGGCGCGGAGATGTGAACACTGAAGCTTTCTTT,CASRRGDVNTEAFF
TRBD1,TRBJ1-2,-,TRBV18,TGTGCCAGCTCACCATTTGGACAGGGGGATTATGGCTACACCTTC,CASSPFGQGDYGYTF
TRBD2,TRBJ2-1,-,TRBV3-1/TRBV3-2,TGTGCCAGCAGTCCAACTAGCGGGAGCTACAATGAGCAGTTCTTC,CASSPTSGSYNEQFF
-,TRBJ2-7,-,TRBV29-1,TGCAGCGTTGGAGGCCTTGCCTACGAGCAGTACTTC,CSVGGLAYEQYF
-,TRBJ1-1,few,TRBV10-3,TGTGCCATCAGTGAGAGGGGGACAAGGAACACTGAAGCTTTCTTT,CAISERGTRNTEAFF
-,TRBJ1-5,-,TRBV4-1,TGCGCCAGCAGCCAAGAGGTGGGCTTCACCCATCAGCCCCAGCATTTT,CASSQEVGFTHQPQHF
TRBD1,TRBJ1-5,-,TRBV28,TGTGCCAGCAGTAAAGACAGGGACCAGCCCCAGCATTTT,CASSKDRDQPQHF
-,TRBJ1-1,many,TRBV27,TGTGCCAGCAGTTTCAGTCAGTACACTGAAGCTTTCTTT,CASSFSQYTEAFF
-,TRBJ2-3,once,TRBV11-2,TGTGCCAGCAGCTTAGATGTTTGGAGTGCAGATACGCAGTATTTT,CASSLDVWSADTQYF
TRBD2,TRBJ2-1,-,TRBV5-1,TGCGCCAGCAGTCCAAGCGGGACCTCCTACAATGAGCAGTTCTTC,CASSPSGTSYNEQFF
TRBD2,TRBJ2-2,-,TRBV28,TGTGCCAGCCGGGGCGGGAGATACACCGGGGAGCTGTTTTTT,CASRGGRYTGELFF
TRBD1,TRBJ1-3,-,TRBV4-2,TGTGCCAGCAGCCTCACCCAGGGGGCAGATCTGTCTGGAAACACCATATATTTT,CASSLTQGADLSGNTIYF
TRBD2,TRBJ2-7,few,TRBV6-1,TGTGCCAGCAGTGAGTCTGCGGGAGGTTCGTACGAGCAGTACTTC,CASSESAGGSYEQYF
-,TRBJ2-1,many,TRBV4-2,TGTGCCAGCAGCCAAGATGAGGGAAACAATGAGCAGTTCTTC,CASSQDEGNNEQFF
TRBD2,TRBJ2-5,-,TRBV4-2,TGTGCCAGCAGCCAAGATAGGGGACTAGCGACCCAAGAGACCCAGTACTTC,CASSQDRGLATQETQYF
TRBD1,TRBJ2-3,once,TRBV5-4,TGTGCCAGCAGCAAAGAAGGACAGGGGAGTTTTAGTACGCAGTATTTT,CASSKEGQGSFSTQYF
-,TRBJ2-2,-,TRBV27,TGTGCCAGCAGACCCCTTGGGAGCTATCCCCGCGGGGAGCTGTTTTTT,CASRPLGSYPRGELFF
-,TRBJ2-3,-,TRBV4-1,TGCGCCAGCAGCCAAGGACGGGGGAGACCCACAGATACGCAGTATTTT,CASSQGRGRPTDTQYF
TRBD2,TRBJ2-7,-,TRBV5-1,TGCGCCAGCAGCTTCTTCAGCGGGAGTTACGAGCAGTACTTC,CASSFFSGSYEQYF
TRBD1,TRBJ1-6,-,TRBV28,TGTGCCAGCAGTTCAACAGGGGGCTATAATTCACCCCTCCACTTT,CASSSTGGYNSPLHF
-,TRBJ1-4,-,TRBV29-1,TGCAGCGTTTCCTTTCTCGTCAGGGGCAGTGAAAAACTGTTTTTT,CSVSFLVRGSEKLFF
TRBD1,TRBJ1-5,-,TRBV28,TGTGCCAGCAGTCGGACAGGGGGTTTGGGGTATAGCAATCAGCCCCAGCATTTT,CASSRTGGLGYSNQPQHF
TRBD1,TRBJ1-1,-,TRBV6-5,TGTGCCAGCACCCGAGACAGGGGGAACACTGAAGCTTTCTTT,CASTRDRGNTEAFF
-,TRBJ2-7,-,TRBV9,TGTGCCAGCAGCGCGGGGGACAGTACCTACGAGCAGTACTTC,CASSAGDSTYEQYF
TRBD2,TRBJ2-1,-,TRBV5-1,TGCGCCAGCAGCCTGGGACTAGCGGCCGACAATGAGCAGTTCTTC,CASSLGLAADNEQFF
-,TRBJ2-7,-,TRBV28,TGTGCCAGCAGTTCCCTTACGGGGCAGTACTTC,CASSSLTGQYF
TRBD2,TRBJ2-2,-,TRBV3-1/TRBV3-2,TGTGCCAGCAGCCCCCATAGTATGCTAGCGGGAGTTAGCACCGGGGAGCTGTTTTTT,CASSPHSMLAGVSTGELFF
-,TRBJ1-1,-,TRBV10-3,TGTGCCATCAGTGAGGCCCGGGTCTACACTGAAGCTTTCTTT,CAISEARVYTEAFF
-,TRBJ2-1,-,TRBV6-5,TGTGCCAGCAGTCCTACCGCGTTAGATCCTGAGCAGTTCTTC,CASSPTALDPEQFF
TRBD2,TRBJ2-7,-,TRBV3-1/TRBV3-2,TGTGCCAGCAGCCAAGATAAGGGAGGGCTAGGATTCGGCGCTGACGAGCAGTACTTC,CASSQDKGGLGFGADEQYF
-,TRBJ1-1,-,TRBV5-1,TGCGCCAGCAGCTTCCGGCCGGGGAACACTGAAGCTTTCTTT,CASSFRPGNTEAFF
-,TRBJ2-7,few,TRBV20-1,TGCAGTGCTAGGACCGGGAACGAGCAGTACTTC,CSARTGNEQYF
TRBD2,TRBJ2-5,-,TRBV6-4,TGTGCCAGCAGCCTAGCGGGAGGGCCGACAGAGACCCAGTACTTC,CASSLAGGPTETQYF
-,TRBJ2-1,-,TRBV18,TGTGCCAGCTCGCTACCCCGGACAGTGCTCAATGAGCAGTTCTTC,CASSLPRTVLNEQFF
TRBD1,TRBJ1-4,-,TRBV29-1,TGCAGCGTTATGGACAGGGCGTCCACTAATGAAAAACTGTTTTTT,CSVMDRASTNEKLFF
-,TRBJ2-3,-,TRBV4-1,TGCGCCAGCAGCCAAGGGGGGAGGTATGCCGATACGCAGTATTTT,CASSQGGRYADTQYF
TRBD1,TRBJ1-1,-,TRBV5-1,TGCGCCAGCAGCGTCGGACAGGCTAGGGAAGCTTTCTTT,CASSVGQAREAFF
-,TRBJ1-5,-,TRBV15,TGTGCCACCAGCAGAGCGGGTCAGCCCCAGCATTTT,CATSRAGQPQHF
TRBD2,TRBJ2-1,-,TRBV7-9,TGTGCCCTCAGTCGGGCCGGGACTAGCAAAACCTACAATGAGCAGTTCTTC,CALSRAGTSKTYNEQFF
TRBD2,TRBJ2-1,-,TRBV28,TGTGCCAGCAGGATACTAGCGGGTGGGTACAATGAGCAGTTCTTC,CASRILAGGYNEQFF